This TCR beta chain stems from a study of T cell changes during pregnancy in multiple sclerosis. The table came from immunoSEQ multiplex PCR; TCRdb's copy has only in-frame clones and leaves some out. The table has 40,000 to 45,000 clones, 90% seen once. The length of the CDR3 is 14 residues. V shed 0 bases and J shed 3 bases, with 8 bases lying between them. The germline V gene has CDR1 MNHEY and CDR2 SMNVEV (reference sequence). This clonotype was obtained from a female donor with multiple sclerosis, enrolled in a pregnancy study. The chain uses TRBV27 and TRBJ1-1; no clear D gene. This sample comprised CD8+ T cells from peripheral blood mononuclear cells, obtained in the third trimester of pregnancy. CDR3: CASSLSPGDTEAFF. The CDR3 DNA reads as TGTGCCAGCAGTTTATCGCCAGGTGACACTGAAGCTTTCTTT.